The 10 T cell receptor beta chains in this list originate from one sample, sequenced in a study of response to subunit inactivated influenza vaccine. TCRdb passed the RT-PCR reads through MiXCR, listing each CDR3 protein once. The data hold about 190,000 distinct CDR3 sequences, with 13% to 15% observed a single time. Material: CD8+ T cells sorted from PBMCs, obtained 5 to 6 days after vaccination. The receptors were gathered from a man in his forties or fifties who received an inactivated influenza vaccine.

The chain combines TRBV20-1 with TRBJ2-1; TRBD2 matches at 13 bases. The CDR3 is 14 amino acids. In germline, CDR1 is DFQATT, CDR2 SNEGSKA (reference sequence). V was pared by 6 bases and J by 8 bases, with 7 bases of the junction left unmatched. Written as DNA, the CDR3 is TGCAGTGCCCCCGGGACTAGCGGGAACTATGAGCAGTTCTTC. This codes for CSAPGTSGNYEQFF.

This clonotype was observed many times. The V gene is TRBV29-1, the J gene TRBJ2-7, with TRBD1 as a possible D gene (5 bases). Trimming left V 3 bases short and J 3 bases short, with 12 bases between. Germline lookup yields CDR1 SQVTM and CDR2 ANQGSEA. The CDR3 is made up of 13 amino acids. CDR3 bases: TGCAGCGTTGAGCTCCTCGACAGCTACGAGCAGTACTTC. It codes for CSVELLDSYEQYF.

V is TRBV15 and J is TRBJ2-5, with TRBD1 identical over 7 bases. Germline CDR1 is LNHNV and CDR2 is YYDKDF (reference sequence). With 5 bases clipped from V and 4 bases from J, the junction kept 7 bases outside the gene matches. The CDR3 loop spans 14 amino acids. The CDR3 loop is CATSGGQWPETQYF. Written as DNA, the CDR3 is TGTGCCACCAGCGGGGGACAGTGGCCAGAGACCCAGTACTTC.

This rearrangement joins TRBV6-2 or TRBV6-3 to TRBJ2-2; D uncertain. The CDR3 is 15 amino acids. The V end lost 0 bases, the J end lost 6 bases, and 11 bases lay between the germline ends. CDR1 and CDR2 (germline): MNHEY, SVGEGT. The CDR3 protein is CASSYSQTRSGELFF. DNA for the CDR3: TGTGCCAGCAGTTACTCACAGACTCGGTCCGGGGAGCTGTTTTTT.

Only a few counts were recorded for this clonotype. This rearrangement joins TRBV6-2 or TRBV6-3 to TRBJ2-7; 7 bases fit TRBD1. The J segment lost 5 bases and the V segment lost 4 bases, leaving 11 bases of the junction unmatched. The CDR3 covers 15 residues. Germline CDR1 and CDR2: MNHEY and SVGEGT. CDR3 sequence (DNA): TGTGCCAGCAGTTCCGACAGGGTAAGGTGGGACGAGCAGTACTTC. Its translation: CASSSDRVRWDEQYF.

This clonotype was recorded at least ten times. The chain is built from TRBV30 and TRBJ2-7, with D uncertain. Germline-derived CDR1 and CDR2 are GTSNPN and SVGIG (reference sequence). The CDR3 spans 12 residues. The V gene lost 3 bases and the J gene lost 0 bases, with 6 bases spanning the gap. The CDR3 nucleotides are TGTGCCTGGAGGGACGACTCCTACGAGCAGTACTTC. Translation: CAWRDDSYEQYF.

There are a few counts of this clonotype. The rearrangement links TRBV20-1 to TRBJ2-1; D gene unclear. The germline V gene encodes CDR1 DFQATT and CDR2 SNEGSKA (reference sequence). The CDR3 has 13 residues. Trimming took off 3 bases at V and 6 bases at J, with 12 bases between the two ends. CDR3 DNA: TGCAGTGCTAGGCCTCAGGCCTCCAATGAGCAGTTCTTC. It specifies CSARPQASNEQFF.

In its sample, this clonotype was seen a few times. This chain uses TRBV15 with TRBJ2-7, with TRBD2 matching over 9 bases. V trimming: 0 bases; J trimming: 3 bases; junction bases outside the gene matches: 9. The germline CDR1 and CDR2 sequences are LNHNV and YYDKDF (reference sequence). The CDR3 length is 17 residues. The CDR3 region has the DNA TGTGCCACCAGCAGAGATGAGTGGGCTAGCGGGGACTACGAGCAGTACTTC. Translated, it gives CATSRDEWASGDYEQYF.

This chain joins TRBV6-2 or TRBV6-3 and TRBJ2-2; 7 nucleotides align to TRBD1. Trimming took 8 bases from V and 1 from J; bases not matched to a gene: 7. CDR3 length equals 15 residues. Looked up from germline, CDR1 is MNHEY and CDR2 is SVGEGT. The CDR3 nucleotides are TGTGCCAGCTGTCCAGCAGGGGGGAACACCGGGGAGCTGTTTTTT. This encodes CASCPAGGNTGELFF.

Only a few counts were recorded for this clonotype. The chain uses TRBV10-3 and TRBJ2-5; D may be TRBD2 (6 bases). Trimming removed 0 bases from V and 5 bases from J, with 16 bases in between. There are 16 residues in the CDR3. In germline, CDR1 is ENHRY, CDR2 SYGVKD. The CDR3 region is CAISESAGTYRETQYF. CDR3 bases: TGTGCCATCAGTGAGTCGGCCGGGACTTACAGGGAGACCCAGTACTTC.